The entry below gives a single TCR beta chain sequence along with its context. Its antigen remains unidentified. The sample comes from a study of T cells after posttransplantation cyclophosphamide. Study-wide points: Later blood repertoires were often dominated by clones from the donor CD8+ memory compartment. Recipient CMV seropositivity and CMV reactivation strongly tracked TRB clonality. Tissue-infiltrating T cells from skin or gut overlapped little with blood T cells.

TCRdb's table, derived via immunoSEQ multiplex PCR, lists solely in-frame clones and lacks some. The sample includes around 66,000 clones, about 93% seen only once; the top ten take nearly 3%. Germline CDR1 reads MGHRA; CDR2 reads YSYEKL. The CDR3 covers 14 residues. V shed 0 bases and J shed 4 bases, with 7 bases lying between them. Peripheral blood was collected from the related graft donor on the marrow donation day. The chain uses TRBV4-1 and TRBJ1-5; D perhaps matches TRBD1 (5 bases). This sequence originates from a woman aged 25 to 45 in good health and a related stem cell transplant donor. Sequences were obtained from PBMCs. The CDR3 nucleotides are TGCGCCAGCAGCCAAGACAGGGCGAATCAGCCCCAGCATTTT. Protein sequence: CASSQDRANQPQHF.